Below, 19 T cell receptor beta chains from the same sample are listed, as sequenced in a study of molecular identifiers for immune sequencing clone quantification. From the PCR reads, TCRdb called clonotypes with MiXCR, one entry per CDR3 protein. This sample yields 490,000 or so distinct CDR3 sequences, of which about a fifth are seen a single time; about 0.78% belongs to the top ten. Sequencing was performed on naive CD8+ T cells from blood, with Jurkat cell RNA spiked in. Subset in this sample: FACS-sorted CD8+CD4-CCR7+CD45RA+ naive T cells. The receptors were gathered from a human donor in good health. Some libraries in this study had Jurkat cell RNA spiked in.

V is TRBV5-6 and J is TRBJ2-1, with 8 bases fitting TRBD2. Losses at the gene ends were 5 bases for V and 3 bases for J; bases not matched to a gene: 13. CDR3 length equals 17 residues. Germline V gene sequence: CDR1 SGHDT, CDR2 YYEEEE. This CDR3 reads CASRIAGIHSNYNEQFF. CDR3 DNA: TGTGCCAGCAGGATAGCGGGAATCCACTCAAACTACAATGAGCAGTTCTTC.

This clonotype came up many times. V usage is TRBV14 and J usage is TRBJ2-3; TRBD2 is a possible D gene (5 bases). CDR1 is SGHDN, CDR2 FVKESK, per germline. The CDR3 length is 14 residues. V lost 5 bases, J lost 6 bases, and 15 bases lay in between. CDR3 nucleotide sequence: TGTGCCAGCAGCGGTCTCCGCGGGTTGGATACGCAGTATTTT. This codes for CASSGLRGLDTQYF.

The chain combines TRBV27 with TRBJ2-7, with D perhaps being TRBD1 or TRBD2 (5 bases each). The CDR3 runs 13 residues. Trimming removed 6 bases at V and 3 bases at J, with 12 bases between. The germline V gene has CDR1 MNHEY and CDR2 SMNVEV (reference sequence). The CDR3 protein is CASRSRDGYEQYF. Here the CDR3 DNA reads TGTGCCAGCAGGAGCCGGGACGGCTACGAGCAGTACTTC.

This clonotype was seen a few times. This sequence joins TRBV27 and TRBJ2-1; D assignment may be TRBD1 or TRBD2 (5 bases each). The CDR3 has 14 amino acids. V lost 6 bases and J 1 base, leaving 10 bases between the germline ends. Germline assignment: CDR1 MNHEY and CDR2 SMNVEV (reference sequence). CDR3 loop: CASRKWGSYNEQFF. In DNA form, the CDR3 reads TGTGCCAGCAGGAAGTGGGGGTCCTACAATGAGCAGTTCTTC.

The V and J genes are TRBV5-1 and TRBJ2-7; a possible D gene is TRBD1 (5 bases). This CDR3 has 13 amino acids. The V end lost 4 bases, the J end lost 6 bases, and 14 bases lay between the germline ends. The germline CDR1 and CDR2 sequences are SGHRS and YFSETQ. The CDR3 is CASSDPLQGEQYF. CDR3 in DNA: TGCGCCAGCAGCGATCCCCTTCAGGGCGAGCAGTACTTC.

The chain carries TRBV12-3 or TRBV12-4 and TRBJ2-1; TRBD2 matches 8 bases. The CDR3 covers 17 residues. V was pared by 1 base and J by 4 bases, with 9 bases of the junction left unmatched. The CDR3 is CASSLGPRGVRYNEQFF. The CDR3 coding sequence is TGTGCCAGCAGTTTAGGTCCGCGGGGGGTCCGATACAATGAGCAGTTCTTC.

The J gene is TRBJ2-7, the V gene TRBV15; 10 bases are shared with TRBD2. CDR1 is LNHNV and CDR2 is YYDKDF in the germline V gene (reference sequence). This CDR3 comprises 15 residues. The V and J ends lost 5 bases and 5 bases, in that order; junction bases with no gene match: 9. CDR3 coding DNA: TGTGCCACCAGCTCAAGGGCTAGCGGGGGCCACGAGCAGTACTTC. It codes for CATSSRASGGHEQYF.

The CDR3 sequence is CASSKAGQGHEQYF. As DNA, the CDR3 is TGCGCCAGCAGCAAGGCGGGGCAGGGCCACGAGCAGTACTTC. This chain joins TRBV4-3 and TRBJ2-7; perhaps TRBD2 as D (6 bases). The CDR3 runs 14 residues. V was pared by 5 bases and J by 5 bases, with 16 bases between. Germline V gene data show CDR1 as LGHNA and CDR2 as YSLEER.

This chain uses TRBV5-1 with TRBJ1-3; weak D call: TRBD1 (6 bases). Germline assignment: CDR1 SGHRS and CDR2 YFSETQ. Trimming took off 7 bases at V and 2 bases at J, with 10 bases between the two ends. This CDR3 is built from 13 residues. The CDR3 DNA sequence: TGCGCCAGCGGGACAATTCCTGGAAACACCATATATTTT. It is translated as CASGTIPGNTIYF. The complete variable domain, with remaining parts taken from reference TRBV5-1 and TRBJ1-3, reads KAGVTQTPRYLIKTRGQQVTLSCSPISGHRSVSWYQQTPGQGLQFLFEYFSETQRNKGNFPGRFSGRQFSNSRSEMNVSTLELGDSALYLCASGTIPGNTIYFGEGSWLTVV.

This clonotype was observed at least ten times. The chain uses TRBV4-3 and TRBJ2-3; D gene ambiguous. Germline loops: CDR1 LGHNA, CDR2 YSLEER. V shed 5 bases and J shed 4 bases, with 10 bases lying between them. The CDR3 runs 13 residues. CDR3 in amino acids: CASSDRKADTQYF. The CDR3, as DNA: TGCGCCAGCAGCGACCGCAAGGCAGATACGCAGTATTTT.

This clonotype showed up just a few times. The J gene is TRBJ2-1, the V gene TRBV20-1, with 12 bases that match TRBD2. The CDR3 spans 17 residues. Per germline, CDR1 DFQATT and CDR2 SNEGSKA (reference sequence). J lost 4 bases, V lost 6 bases, and 13 bases had no gene match. The CDR3 here is CSATGTSGRTLYNEQFF. CDR3 DNA sequence: TGCAGTGCCACCGGGACTAGCGGGCGGACCCTTTACAATGAGCAGTTCTTC.

This clonotype was picked up many times. The chain employs TRBV14 and TRBJ2-5; D not certain. Trimming took off 1 base at V and 2 bases at J, with 8 bases between the two ends. This CDR3 is 14 amino acids long. Germline V gene lookup returns CDR1 SGHDN and CDR2 FVKESK. For the CDR3, the DNA is TGTGCCAGCAGCCAAGGGGGTCCTCAAGAGACCCAGTACTTC. Its translation is CASSQGGPQETQYF.

This CDR3 reads CASSQDRTSSYNEQFF. In nucleotides, the CDR3 is TGCGCCAGCAGCCAAGATAGGACGAGCTCCTACAATGAGCAGTTCTTC. This chain uses TRBV4-3 with TRBJ2-1; D call uncertain. Germline V gene data show CDR1 as LGHNA and CDR2 as YSLEER. The CDR3 is 16 amino acids. V was cut by 0 bases and J by 0 bases, with 9 bases left in between.

With respect to this clonotype: A much larger clone differs from this one at a single base, so this may be a read error. The chain recombines TRBV6-6 with TRBJ2-5; TRBD2 might be the D (5 bases). From germline, CDR1 is MNHNY and CDR2 SVGAGI (reference sequence). This CDR3 has 14 amino acids. CDR3 in DNA: TGTACCAGCAGCTATAGGGAGTCCCGAGAGACCCAGTACTTC. Residues: CTSSYRESRETQYF.

In this sample, this clonotype turned up many times. This chain links TRBV6-6 with TRBJ2-3; D may match TRBD1 or TRBD2 (5 bases each). With 3 bases removed from V and 3 bases from J, the gap between germline ends came to 10 bases. This CDR3 contains 14 residues. The germline V gene has CDR1 MNHNY and CDR2 SVGAGI (reference sequence). The CDR3 here is CASSYTGQTDTQYF. The CDR3 nucleotides read TGTGCCAGCAGTTATACGGGGCAAACAGATACGCAGTATTTT.

The chain combines TRBV4-3 with TRBJ2-5, with D perhaps TRBD1 or TRBD2 (5 bases each). CDR3 size: 15 residues. Trimming took off 0 bases at V and 8 bases at J, with 16 bases between the two ends. CDR1 is LGHNA, CDR2 YSLEER, per germline. CDR3 bases: TGCGCCAGCAGCCAAGATATTCGGGACCTCAATACCCAGTACTTC. Its translation: CASSQDIRDLNTQYF.

To note about this clonotype: A read error may be the cause here, since a much bigger clone is one base away. The chain carries TRBV27 and TRBJ1-4; 7 bases match TRBD1. J gave up 10 bases and V 8 bases, and 19 bases lay outside the gene matches. The germline gives CDR1 MNHEY, CDR2 SMNVEV (reference sequence). CDR3 length: 16 amino acids. This CDR3 reads CASLKSGGAEDGKLFF. The CDR3 bases are TGTGCCAGCCTGAAATCAGGGGGGGCTGAGGATGGAAAACTGTTTTTT.

This chain links TRBV27 with TRBJ1-5; D possibly corresponds to TRBD1 (6 bases). Germline V lookup: CDR1 MNHEY, CDR2 SMNVEV (reference sequence). Between the trimmed V and J ends, which lost 0 bases and 2 bases, there was a span of 14 bases. This CDR3 has 17 amino acids. The CDR3 region has the DNA TGTGCCAGCAGTTTATCGATGTGGGGGCTCGGCAATCAGCCCCAGCATTTT. Translated, it gives CASSLSMWGLGNQPQHF.

A remark on this clonotype: Being one base from a much bigger clone, this may be a read error. Lacking the conserved final phenylalanine or tryptophan, this CDR3 likely reflects a read error. The chain uses TRBV28 and TRBJ2-3; possible D gene TRBD2, 7 bases. The CDR3 has 16 residues. Germline values: CDR1 MDHEN, CDR2 SYDVKM. V was cut by 6 bases and J by 2 bases, with 18 bases left in between. The CDR3 sequence: CASSHRGGGYTDTQYL. The CDR3 DNA reads as TGTGCCAGCAGCCATAGGGGGGGAGGATACACAGATACGCAGTATTTA.